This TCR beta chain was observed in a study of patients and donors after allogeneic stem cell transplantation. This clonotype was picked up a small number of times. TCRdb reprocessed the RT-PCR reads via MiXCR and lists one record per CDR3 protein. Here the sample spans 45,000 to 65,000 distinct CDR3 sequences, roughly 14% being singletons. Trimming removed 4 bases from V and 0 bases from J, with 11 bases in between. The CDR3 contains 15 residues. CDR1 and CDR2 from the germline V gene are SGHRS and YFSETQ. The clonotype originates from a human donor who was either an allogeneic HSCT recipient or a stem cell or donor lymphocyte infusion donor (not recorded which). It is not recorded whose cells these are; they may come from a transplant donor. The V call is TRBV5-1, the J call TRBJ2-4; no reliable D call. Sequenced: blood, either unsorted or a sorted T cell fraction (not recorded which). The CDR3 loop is CASSGPGVAKNIQYF. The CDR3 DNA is TGCGCCAGCAGCGGCCCTGGGGTAGCCAAAAACATTCAGTACTTC.